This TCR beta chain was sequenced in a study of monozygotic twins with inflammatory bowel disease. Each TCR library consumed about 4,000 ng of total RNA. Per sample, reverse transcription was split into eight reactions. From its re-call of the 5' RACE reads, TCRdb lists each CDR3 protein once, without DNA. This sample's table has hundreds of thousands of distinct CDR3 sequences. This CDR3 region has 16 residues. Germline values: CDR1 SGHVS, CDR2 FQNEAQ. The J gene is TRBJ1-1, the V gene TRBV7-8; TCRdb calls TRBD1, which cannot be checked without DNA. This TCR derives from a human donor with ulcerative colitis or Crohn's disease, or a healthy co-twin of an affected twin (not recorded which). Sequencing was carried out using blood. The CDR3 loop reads CASSPQTGRMNTEAFF.